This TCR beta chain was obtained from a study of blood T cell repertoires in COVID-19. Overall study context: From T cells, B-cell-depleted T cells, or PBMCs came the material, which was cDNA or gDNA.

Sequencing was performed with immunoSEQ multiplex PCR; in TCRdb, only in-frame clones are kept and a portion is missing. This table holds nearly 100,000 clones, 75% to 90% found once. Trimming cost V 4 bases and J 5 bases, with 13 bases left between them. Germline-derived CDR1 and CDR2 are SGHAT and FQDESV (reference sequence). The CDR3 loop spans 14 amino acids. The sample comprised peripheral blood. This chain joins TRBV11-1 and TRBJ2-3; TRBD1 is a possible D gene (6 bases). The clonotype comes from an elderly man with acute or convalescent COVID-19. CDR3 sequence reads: CASSSSKGGDTQYF. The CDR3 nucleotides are TGTGCCAGCAGCTCCTCTAAAGGGGGAGATACGCAGTATTTT.